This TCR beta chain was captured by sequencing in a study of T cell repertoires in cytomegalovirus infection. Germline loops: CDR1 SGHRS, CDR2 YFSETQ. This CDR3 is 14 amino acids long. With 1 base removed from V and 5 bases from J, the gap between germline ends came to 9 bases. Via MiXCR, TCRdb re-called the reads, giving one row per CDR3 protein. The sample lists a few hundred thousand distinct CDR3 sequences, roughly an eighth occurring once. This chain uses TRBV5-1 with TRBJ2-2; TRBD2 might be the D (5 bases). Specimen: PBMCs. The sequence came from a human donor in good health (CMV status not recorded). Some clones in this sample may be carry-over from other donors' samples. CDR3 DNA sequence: TGCGCCAGCAGCTTGTCCGGGGAAACCGGGGAGCTGTTTTTT. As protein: CASSLSGETGELFF.